This TCR beta chain appears in the sequencing data of a study of shared clonotypes between healthy human individuals. Points from the study as a whole: The diversity represented, both genetic and in exposure history, was limited by few donors.

Many counts were recorded for this clone. Its antigen is not identified. For every subset, genomic DNA was evenly distributed across several immunoSEQ plates. The method was immunoSEQ multiplex PCR; TCRdb's version includes in-frame clones alone and lacks a portion of them. The sample lists about 340,000 clones; more than 60% were seen once. The germline V gene encodes CDR1 MRHNA and CDR2 SNTAGT. Trimming cost V 5 bases and J 0 bases, with 11 bases left between them. This CDR3 is built from 15 residues. The sequence came from a man in his thirties or forties in good health. The chain uses TRBV6-4 and TRBJ2-1; D gene unclear. Sequencing was performed on memory CD4+ T cells sorted from blood. Regarding subset: CD45RA-negative fraction. CDR3 sequence: CASSPMESSYNEQFF. The CDR3 DNA sequence: TGTGCCAGCAGTCCGATGGAGAGCTCCTACAATGAGCAGTTCTTC.